This entry lists 18 T cell receptor beta chains sequenced from one sample in a study of T cell repertoires in cytomegalovirus infection. These TCRs' antigens remain unknown. TCRdb used MiXCR to reprocess the reads, holding one entry per CDR3 protein. Among fewer than 900,000 distinct CDR3 sequences listed, 25% to 30% were seen once. Specimen: cultured CD8+ T cells from PBMCs, collected from culture after CMV antigen stimulation. These TCRs come from a human donor in good health (CMV status not recorded). Some clones in this sample may be carry-over from other donors' samples.

This clonotype was seen a handful of times. This sequence joins TRBV7-9 and TRBJ2-1, with TRBD2 as a possible D gene (6 bases). V lost 4 bases and J 6 bases, leaving 10 bases between the germline ends. Looked up from germline, CDR1 is SEHNR and CDR2 is FQNEAQ (reference sequence). The CDR3 is 13 residues long. The CDR3 DNA reads as TGTGCCAGCAGCTCAGCGGGCAGCAATGAGCAGTTCTTC. This sequence encodes CASSSAGSNEQFF.

This clonotype was seen only a few times. The J gene is TRBJ2-7, the V gene TRBV11-1; no reliable D call. This CDR3 has 13 residues. The germline V and J ends were trimmed by 7 bases and 3 bases, with 13 bases remaining between them. Looked up from germline, CDR1 is SGHAT and CDR2 is FQDESV (reference sequence). DNA of the CDR3: TGTGCCAGCATCGTTAGATACAACTACGAGCAGTACGTC. Translating it yields CASIVRYNYEQYV.

The chain uses TRBV7-2 and TRBJ2-1, with 9 bases that match TRBD2. Germline loops: CDR1 SGHTA, CDR2 FQGNSA. The V segment lost 2 bases and the J segment 1 base; nucleotides outside the gene matches: 9. The CDR3 extends over 18 amino acids. For the CDR3, the DNA is TGTGCCAGCAGCTTAAGGTGGGGGCGGGGGGGATCCTACAATGAGCAGTTCTTC. Protein: CASSLRWGRGGSYNEQFF.

This clonotype was detected a few times. V and J are TRBV20-1 and TRBJ2-1, with 11 positions matching TRBD2. The germline V gene has CDR1 DFQATT and CDR2 SNEGSKA (reference sequence). V shed 0 bases, J shed 0 bases, and the junction held 10 bases outside the gene matches. CDR3 length equals 19 residues. In DNA, the CDR3 is TGCAGTGCTAGAGAGCTAGCGGGGGGCCCGATAAGCTCCTACAATGAGCAGTTCTTC. Protein product: CSARELAGGPISSYNEQFF.

The chain carries TRBV10-3 and TRBJ2-7, with 7 positions matching TRBD1. Germline V gives CDR1 ENHRY, CDR2 SYGVKD. V lost 4 bases and J lost 0; bases outside the gene matches: 3. The length of the CDR3 is 14 residues. Written as DNA, the CDR3 is TGTGCCATCAGTGCGGACAGGAGCTCCTACGAGCAGTACGTC. Encoded protein: CAISADRSSYEQYV.

This clonotype was counted a few times. The chain is built from TRBV27 and TRBJ1-1; unclear D gene. V dropped 5 bases and J dropped 1 base, with 20 bases sitting between them. The CDR3 runs to 17 residues. The germline V gene has CDR1 MNHEY and CDR2 SMNVEV (reference sequence). The CDR3 is CASSVTLTERANTEAFF. The DNA for the CDR3 is TGTGCCAGCAGTGTAACCCTTACAGAGCGGGCGAACACTGAAGCTTTCTTT.

The CDR3 sequence is CASSLNKVTEQFF. CDR3 sequence (DNA): TGTGCCAGCAGCTTAAACAAAGTAACAGAGCAGTTCTTC. The rearrangement joins TRBV7-2 to TRBJ2-1, with D unresolved. V was cut by 2 bases and J by 10 bases, with 12 bases left in between. The CDR3 runs to 13 residues. Germline lookup yields CDR1 SGHTA and CDR2 FQGNSA.

Only a few counts were recorded for this clonotype. The rearrangement uses TRBV6-2 or TRBV6-3 and TRBJ2-7; D unresolved. Germline values: CDR1 MNHEY, CDR2 SVGEGT. The CDR3 has 14 amino acids. Trimming left V 0 bases short and J 3 bases short, with 9 bases between. This chain's CDR3 is CASSYSARIYEQYV. DNA of the CDR3: TGTGCCAGCAGTTACTCAGCCCGAATCTACGAGCAGTACGTC.

CDR3 nucleotides: TGTGCCACCAGTGACTGGGACGAGACCCAGTACTTC. It translates to CATSDWDETQYF. The chain employs TRBV24-1 and TRBJ2-5, with D perhaps TRBD1 or TRBD2 (5 bases each). Trimming left V 4 bases short and J 5 bases short, with 7 bases between. This CDR3 has 12 residues. CDR1 is KGHDR, CDR2 SFDVKD, per germline.

This clonotype was seen ten or more times. The V gene is TRBV7-9, the J gene TRBJ2-7; D is unresolved. V was trimmed by 2 bases and J by 4 bases, leaving 6 bases between them. The CDR3 spans 12 residues. Germline-derived CDR1 and CDR2 are SEHNR and FQNEAQ (reference sequence). CDR3 amino acids: CASSLSPYEQYV. CDR3 nucleotide sequence: TGTGCCAGCAGCTTAAGTCCTTACGAGCAGTACGTC.

The V gene is TRBV7-8, the J gene TRBJ1-1, with a possible D match to TRBD1 (6 bases). Germline V gives CDR1 SGHVS, CDR2 FQNEAQ. This CDR3 has 14 residues. The V end was cut by 5 bases, the J end by 6 bases, with 16 bases between. CDR3 bases: TGTGCCAGCAGCCCCACAGGGTTGATGGCTGAAGCTTTCTTT. Protein product: CASSPTGLMAEAFF.

As to this clonotype: A read error may be the cause here, since a much bigger clone is one base away. The CDR3 loop reads CASGLGLGEYNEQFF. The CDR3 coding sequence is TGTGCTAGTGGTTTAGGACTGGGAGAATACAATGAGCAGTTCTTC. The chain joins TRBV12-5 to TRBJ2-1, with a weak D call TRBD2 (5 bases). This CDR3 region has 15 residues. CDR1 LGHNT and CDR2 FRNRAP come from the germline V gene. The germline V and J ends were trimmed by 3 bases and 4 bases, with 13 bases remaining between them. The full variable domain, with the rest looked up from reference TRBV12-5 and TRBJ2-1, is DARVTQTPRHKVTEMGQEVTMRCQPILGHNTVFWYRQTMMQGLELLAYFRNRAPLDDSGMPKDRFSAEMPDATLATLKIQPSEPRDSAVYFCASGLGLGEYNEQFFGPGTRLTVL.

V and J are TRBV28 and TRBJ2-7; TRBD1 matches 9 bases. The CDR3 is made up of 14 amino acids. J was trimmed by 3 bases and V by 6 bases; bases with no gene match: 6. Germline V gene lookup returns CDR1 MDHEN and CDR2 SYDVKM. The CDR3 sequence: CASSRRDRDYEQYV. The CDR3 coding sequence is TGTGCCAGCAGCCGCCGGGACAGGGACTACGAGCAGTACGTC.

The V gene is TRBV27, the J gene TRBJ1-1; D uncertain. The CDR3 totals 12 residues. Trimming removed 5 bases from V and 6 bases from J, with 10 bases in between. CDR1 and CDR2 (germline): MNHEY, SMNVEV (reference sequence). CDR3 loop: CASSRGKAEAFF. The DNA for the CDR3 is TGTGCCAGCAGTCGGGGAAAGGCTGAAGCTTTCTTT.

CDR3 nucleotides: TGTGCCAGCAGTTTCGGGACAACCGATCAGCCCCAGCATTTT. Its protein product is CASSFGTTDQPQHF. The J gene is TRBJ1-5, the V gene TRBV28; possible D gene TRBD1, 6 bases. V lost 3 bases and J 5 bases, leaving 11 bases between the germline ends. The CDR3 contains 14 residues. Looked up from germline, CDR1 is MDHEN and CDR2 is SYDVKM.

The chain carries TRBV5-4 and TRBJ1-6, with 11 bases aligning to TRBD1. The germline gives CDR1 SGHNT, CDR2 YYREEE (reference sequence). V gave up 1 base and J gave up 9 bases; unmatched junction bases: 3. This CDR3 region has 15 residues. This CDR3 is CASSLRDRGTSPLHF. CDR3 in DNA: TGTGCCAGCAGCTTGAGGGACAGGGGGACTTCACCCCTCCACTTT.

In this sample, this clonotype turned up a few times. The chain combines TRBV27 with TRBJ1-3; tentative D call: TRBD1 (5 bases). CDR3 size: 16 residues. The ends were cut back, 5 bases at V and 0 bases at J, with 14 bases in the middle. CDR1 is MNHEY and CDR2 is SMNVEV in the germline V gene (reference sequence). The CDR3 protein is CASSPRGVSSGNTIYF. CDR3 sequence (DNA): TGTGCCAGCAGTCCCCGGGGGGTGAGCTCTGGAAACACCATATATTTT.

CDR3 nucleotides: TGTGCCACCGACGTATGGACAGAACGTGGGGGGAATGAGCAGTTCTTC. Translation: CATDVWTERGGNEQFF. The gene calls are TRBV28 and TRBJ2-1; perhaps D is TRBD1 or TRBD2 (6 bases each). The CDR3 spans 16 residues. Germline V gene sequence: CDR1 MDHEN, CDR2 SYDVKM. Trimming took 10 bases from V and 7 from J, leaving 26 bases between them.